The rows below give T cell receptor beta chains drawn from one sample of a study of blood T cell repertoires in COVID-19. Repertoires were generated with immunoSEQ multiplex PCR, while TCRdb's copy carries only in-frame clones and drops some. The sample lists a few hundred thousand clones; approximately 82% were seen once. Material: peripheral blood. The receptors stem from a woman between 40 and 55 years old who had recovered from COVID-19. The CDR3 runs from the conserved cysteine through the conserved F or W. Each record gives: J gene, CDR3 length, V gene, CDR3 protein.

>TRBJ1-5|16|TRBV18
CASSPGQVYSNQPQHF
>TRBJ1-2|14|TRBV18
CASSPGQRLYGYTF
>TRBJ2-7|16|TRBV5-6
CASSRLGEQSPYEQYF
>TRBJ1-1|15|TRBV19
CASSTEGGLGTEAFF
>TRBJ1-2|15|TRBV6-5
CASSSWTGANYGYTF
>TRBJ2-7|15|TRBV6-6
CASSFRTGNFYEQYF
>TRBJ1-1|15|TRBV10-3
CAISERGGWGTEAFF
>TRBJ2-4|17|TRBV5-1
CASSLLGTGLAKNIQYF
>TRBJ1-2|12|TRBV5-1
CASSVDRGGYTF
>TRBJ1-3|18|TRBV18
CASSPFGQDPGSGNTIYF
>TRBJ2-2|15|TRBV5-6
CASSRLADNTGELFF
>TRBJ2-7|15|TRBV28
CASTLRVAGVYEQYF
>TRBJ2-2|15|TRBV6-2/TRBV6-3
CASSYQLDRTGELFF
>TRBJ2-7|11|TRBV12-3/TRBV12-4
CASARGWEQYF
>TRBJ1-1|15|TRBV4-3
CASSQDAVWSTEAFF
>TRBJ2-6|13|TRBV11-2
CASSLPGANVLTF
>TRBJ1-4|14|TRBV2
CAIQPGQGNEKLFF
>TRBJ2-1|15|TRBV9
CASSSEGTINNEQFF
>TRBJ2-7|15|TRBV5-6
CASSSLDRSSYEQYF
>TRBJ1-4|16|TRBV5-1
CASSPSPGTGDGKLFF
>TRBJ2-7|15|TRBV27
CASSLSMTGRREQYF
>TRBJ2-5|15|TRBV11-3
CASSWRGGDRETQYF
>TRBJ1-5|16|TRBV19
CASSIGSVYSNQPQHF
>TRBJ1-4|15|TRBV6-2/TRBV6-3
CASSYDWDLNEKLFF
>TRBJ2-7|11|TRBV4-3
CASSPPSEQYF
>TRBJ2-3|15|TRBV18
CASSPSAGAPNTQYF
>TRBJ1-4|14|TRBV5-1
CASSLETGGEKLFF
>TRBJ1-2|12|TRBV10-3
CAISESGGGYTF
>TRBJ1-2|14|TRBV4-3
CASSQATGFYGYTF
>TRBJ2-3|15|TRBV9
CASSAWGGVTDTQYF
>TRBJ1-4|13|TRBV10-3
CASRQGAGEKLFF
>TRBJ1-4|15|TRBV6-5
CASSSIRGDGEKLFF
>TRBJ1-5|15|TRBV6-5
CASRRGQAGNQPQHF
>TRBJ2-5|16|TRBV14
CASSQFGGTIQETQYF
>TRBJ1-1|13|TRBV3-1/TRBV3-2
CASRLQGNTEAFF
>TRBJ1-1|16|TRBV5-1
CASRSTVGGGWGEAFF